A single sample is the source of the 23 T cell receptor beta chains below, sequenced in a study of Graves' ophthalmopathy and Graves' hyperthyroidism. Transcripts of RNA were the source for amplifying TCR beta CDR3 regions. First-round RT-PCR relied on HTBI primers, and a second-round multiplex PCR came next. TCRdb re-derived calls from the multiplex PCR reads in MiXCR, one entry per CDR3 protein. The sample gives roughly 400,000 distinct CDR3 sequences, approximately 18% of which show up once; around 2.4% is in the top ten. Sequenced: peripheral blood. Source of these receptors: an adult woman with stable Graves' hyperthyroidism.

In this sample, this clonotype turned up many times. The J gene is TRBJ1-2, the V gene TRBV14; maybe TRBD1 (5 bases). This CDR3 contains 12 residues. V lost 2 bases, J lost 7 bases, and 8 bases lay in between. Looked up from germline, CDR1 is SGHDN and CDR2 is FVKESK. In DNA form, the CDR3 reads TGTGCCAGCAGCCAAAGGGGAAGTGGCTACACCTTC. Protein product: CASSQRGSGYTF.

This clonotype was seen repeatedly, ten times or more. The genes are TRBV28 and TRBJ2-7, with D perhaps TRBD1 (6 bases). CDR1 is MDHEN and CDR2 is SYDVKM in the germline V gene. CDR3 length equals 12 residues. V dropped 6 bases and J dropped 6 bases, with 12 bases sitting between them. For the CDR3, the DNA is TGTGCCAGCAGCTACAGGGTTTCCGAGCAGTACTTC. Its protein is CASSYRVSEQYF.

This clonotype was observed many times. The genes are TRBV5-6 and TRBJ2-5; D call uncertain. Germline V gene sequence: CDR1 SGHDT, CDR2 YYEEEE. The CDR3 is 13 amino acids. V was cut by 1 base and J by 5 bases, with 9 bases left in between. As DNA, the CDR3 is TGTGCCAGCAGCTTGCCAAGTATGGAGACCCAGTACTTC. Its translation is CASSLPSMETQYF.

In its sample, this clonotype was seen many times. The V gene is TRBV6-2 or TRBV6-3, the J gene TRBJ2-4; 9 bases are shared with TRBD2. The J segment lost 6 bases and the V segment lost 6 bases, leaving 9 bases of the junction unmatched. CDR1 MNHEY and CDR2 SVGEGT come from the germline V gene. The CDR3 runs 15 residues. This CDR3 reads CASRDSGSGLNIQYF. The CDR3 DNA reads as TGTGCCAGCAGGGATAGCGGGAGTGGGTTAAACATTCAGTACTTC.

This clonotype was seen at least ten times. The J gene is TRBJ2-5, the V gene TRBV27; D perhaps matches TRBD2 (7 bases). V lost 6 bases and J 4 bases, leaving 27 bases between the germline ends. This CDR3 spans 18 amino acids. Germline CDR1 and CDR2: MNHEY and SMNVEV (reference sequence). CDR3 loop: CASSLVGGRARDVETQYF. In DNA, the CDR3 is TGTGCCAGCAGCCTTGTAGGGGGGAGGGCCAGGGATGTAGAGACCCAGTACTTC.

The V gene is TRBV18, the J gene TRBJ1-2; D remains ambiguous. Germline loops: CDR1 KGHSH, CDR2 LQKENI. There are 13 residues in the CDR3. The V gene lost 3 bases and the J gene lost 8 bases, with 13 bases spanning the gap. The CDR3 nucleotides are TGTGCCAGCTCACCTCCGACTGAAGGCGGCTACACCTTC. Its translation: CASSPPTEGGYTF.

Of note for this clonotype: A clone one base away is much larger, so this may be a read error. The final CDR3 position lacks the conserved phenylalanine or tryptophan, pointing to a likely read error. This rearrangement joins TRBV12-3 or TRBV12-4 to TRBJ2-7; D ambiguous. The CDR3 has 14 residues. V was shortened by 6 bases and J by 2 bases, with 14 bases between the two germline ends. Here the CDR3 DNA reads TGTGCCAGCAGCCGATCCGAAACTACCTACGAGCAGTACTAC. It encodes CASSRSETTYEQYY.

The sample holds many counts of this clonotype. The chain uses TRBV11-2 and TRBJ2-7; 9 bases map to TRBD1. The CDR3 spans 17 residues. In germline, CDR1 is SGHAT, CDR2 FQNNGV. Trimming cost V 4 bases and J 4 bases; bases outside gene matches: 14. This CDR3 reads CASSSHPGQGRRYEQYF. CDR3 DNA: TGTGCCAGCAGCTCCCATCCGGGACAGGGCCGGCGGTACGAGCAGTACTTC.

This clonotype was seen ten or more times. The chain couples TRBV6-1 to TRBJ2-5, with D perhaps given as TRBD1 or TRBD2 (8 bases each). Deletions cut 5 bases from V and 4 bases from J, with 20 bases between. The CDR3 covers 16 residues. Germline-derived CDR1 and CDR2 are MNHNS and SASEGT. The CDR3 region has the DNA TGTGCCAGCAGTCGAGGACAGGGCGGGAGGAGAGAGACCCAGTACTTC. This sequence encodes CASSRGQGGRRETQYF.

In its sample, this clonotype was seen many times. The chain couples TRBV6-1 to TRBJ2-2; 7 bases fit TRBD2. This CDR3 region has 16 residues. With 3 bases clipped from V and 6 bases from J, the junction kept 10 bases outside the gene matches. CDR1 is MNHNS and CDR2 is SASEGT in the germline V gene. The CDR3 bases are TGTGCCAGCAGTGACAATCTAGCGGTTATGTCCGGGGAGCTGTTTTTT. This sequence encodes CASSDNLAVMSGELFF.

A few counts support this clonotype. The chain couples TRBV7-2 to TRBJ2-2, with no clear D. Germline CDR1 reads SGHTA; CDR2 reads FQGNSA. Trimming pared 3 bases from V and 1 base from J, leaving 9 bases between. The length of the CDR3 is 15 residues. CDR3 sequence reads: CASSLAEWNTGELFF. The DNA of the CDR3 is TGTGCCAGCAGCTTGGCGGAATGGAACACCGGGGAGCTGTTTTTT.

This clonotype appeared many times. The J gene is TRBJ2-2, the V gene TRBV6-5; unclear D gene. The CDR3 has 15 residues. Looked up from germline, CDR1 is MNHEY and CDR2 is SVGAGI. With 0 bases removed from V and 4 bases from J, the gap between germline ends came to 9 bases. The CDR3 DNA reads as TGTGCCAGCAGTTACTCCGGATATGGCACCGGGGAGCTGTTTTTT. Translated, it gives CASSYSGYGTGELFF.

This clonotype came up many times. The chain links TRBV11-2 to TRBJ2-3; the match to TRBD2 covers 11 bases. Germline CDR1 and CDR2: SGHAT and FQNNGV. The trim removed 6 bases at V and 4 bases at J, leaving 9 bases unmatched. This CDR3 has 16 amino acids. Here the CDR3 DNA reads TGTGCCAGCAGTAAAACTAGCGGGAGTATCCCAGATACGCAGTATTTT. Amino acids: CASSKTSGSIPDTQYF.

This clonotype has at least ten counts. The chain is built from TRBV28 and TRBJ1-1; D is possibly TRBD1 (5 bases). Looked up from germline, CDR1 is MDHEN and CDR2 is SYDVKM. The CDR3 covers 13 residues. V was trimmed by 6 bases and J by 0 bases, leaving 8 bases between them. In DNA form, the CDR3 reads TGTGCCAGCAGGCGGACACTGAACACTGAAGCTTTCTTT. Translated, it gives CASRRTLNTEAFF. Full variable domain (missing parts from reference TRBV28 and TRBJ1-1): DVKVTQSSRYLVKRTGEKVFLECVQDMDHENMFWYRQDPGLGLRLIYFSYDVKMKEKGDIPEGYSVSREKKERFSLILESASTNQTSMYLCASRRTLNTEAFFGQGTRLTVV.

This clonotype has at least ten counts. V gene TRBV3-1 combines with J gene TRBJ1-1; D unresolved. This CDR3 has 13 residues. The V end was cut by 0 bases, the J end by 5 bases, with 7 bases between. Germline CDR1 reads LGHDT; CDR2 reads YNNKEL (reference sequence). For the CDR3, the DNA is TGTGCCAGCAGCCAAGACCGGGAGACTGAAGCTTTCTTT. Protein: CASSQDRETEAFF.

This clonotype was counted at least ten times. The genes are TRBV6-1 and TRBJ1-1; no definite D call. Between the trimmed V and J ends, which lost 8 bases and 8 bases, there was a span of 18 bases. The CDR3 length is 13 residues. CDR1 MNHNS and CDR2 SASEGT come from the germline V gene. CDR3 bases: TGTGCCAGCGGGGTTTTTTCTTCCACAGAAGCTTTCTTT. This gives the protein CASGVFSSTEAFF.

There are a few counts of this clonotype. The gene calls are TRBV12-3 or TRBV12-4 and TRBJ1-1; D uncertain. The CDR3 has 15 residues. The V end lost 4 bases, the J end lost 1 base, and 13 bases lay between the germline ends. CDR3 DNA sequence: TGTGCCAGCAGTTACGACCCTCGCGCGAACACTGAAGCTTTCTTT. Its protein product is CASSYDPRANTEAFF.

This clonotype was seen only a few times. The CDR3 spells CASSSSTEHTGELFF. CDR3 in DNA: TGTGCCAGCAGCTCCTCCACAGAACACACCGGGGAGCTGTTTTTT. J is TRBJ2-2 and V is TRBV7-2, with no clear D. The CDR3 loop spans 15 amino acids. The V gene's germline CDR1 is SGHTA and CDR2 FQGNSA. V lost 4 bases, J lost 3 bases, and 12 bases lay in between.

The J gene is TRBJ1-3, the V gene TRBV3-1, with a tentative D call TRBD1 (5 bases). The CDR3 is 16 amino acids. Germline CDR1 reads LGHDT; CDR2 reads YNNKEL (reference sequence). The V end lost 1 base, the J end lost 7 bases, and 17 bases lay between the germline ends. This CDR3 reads CASSQGNPGGVNTIYF. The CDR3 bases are TGTGCCAGCAGCCAAGGGAACCCGGGAGGGGTCAACACCATATATTTT. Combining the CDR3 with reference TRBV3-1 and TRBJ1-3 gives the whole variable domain DTAVSQTPKYLVTQMGNDKSIKCEQNLGHDTMYWYKQDSKKFLKIMFSYNNKELIINETVPNRFSPKSPDKAHLNLHINSLELGDSAVYFCASSQGNPGGVNTIYFGEGSWLTVV.

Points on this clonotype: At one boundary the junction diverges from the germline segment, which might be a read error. The chain's CDR3 is CASSRRTSGRHPFVGELCF. CDR3 sequence (DNA): TGTGCCAGCAGTCGACGGACTAGCGGGAGGCATCCTTTTGTCGGGGAGCTGTGTTTT. The genes are TRBV28 and TRBJ2-2, with 14 bases identical to TRBD2. Per germline, CDR1 MDHEN and CDR2 SYDVKM. The CDR3 has 19 residues.

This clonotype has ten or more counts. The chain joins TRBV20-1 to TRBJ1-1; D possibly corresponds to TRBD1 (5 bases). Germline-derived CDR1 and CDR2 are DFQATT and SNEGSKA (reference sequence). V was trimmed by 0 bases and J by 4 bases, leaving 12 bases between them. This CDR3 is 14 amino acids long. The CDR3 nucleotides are TGCAGTGCTAGAGAACCGGGGGTCGGCACTGAAGCTTTCTTT. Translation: CSAREPGVGTEAFF.

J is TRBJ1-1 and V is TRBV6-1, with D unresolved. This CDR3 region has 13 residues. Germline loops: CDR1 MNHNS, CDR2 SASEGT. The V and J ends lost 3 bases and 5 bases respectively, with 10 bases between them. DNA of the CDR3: TGTGCCAGCAGTGAGGTTGGTTTGACTGAAGCTTTCTTT. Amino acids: CASSEVGLTEAFF.

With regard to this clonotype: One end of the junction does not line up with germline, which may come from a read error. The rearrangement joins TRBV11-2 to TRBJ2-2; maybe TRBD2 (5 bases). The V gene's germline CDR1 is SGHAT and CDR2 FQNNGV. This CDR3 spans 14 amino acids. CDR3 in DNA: TGTGCCAGCAGCTTGATCATGGGATCCGGGGATCTGTTTTTT. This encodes CASSLIMGSGDLFF.